This TCR beta chain was sequenced in a study of shared clonotypes between healthy human individuals. Study-level findings and limits: Incompleteness in sorted-subset sequencing, despite large depth, was shown by rarefaction. About 5.2% was the fraction of naive CD4 clonotypes found shared across a handful of donors.

Deep-level assay runs were performed. Sequencing used immunoSEQ multiplex PCR; TCRdb keeps in-frame clones, though not all of them. The table includes roughly 1,800,000 clones, 85% to 95% detected once. Terminally differentiated effector memory CD45RA+ cells were excluded from the naive CD8 cells, which were CD45RO-negative and positively selected for CCR7. All donors were healthy HIV-negative adults lacking recent acute infections or vaccinations. The CDR3 covers 15 residues. To note about this clone: Antigen specificity is unknown.

The clonotype comes from a man in his late teens or twenties in good health. This chain connects TRBV21-1 to TRBJ1-5; the table gives TRBD1 as D, unverified against the DNA. TRBV21-1 counts as a pseudogene. The sample comprised naive CD8+ T cells sorted from blood. The CDR3 DNA is TGTGCCAGCAGCAAAAGCTGGACACCTAATCAGCCCCAGCATTTT. It encodes CASSKSWTPNQPQHF.